This T cell receptor beta chain was recovered during a study of blood T cell repertoires in COVID-19. Libraries were prepared by immunoSEQ multiplex PCR; TCRdb keeps only in-frame clonotypes and omits some of them. The sample includes roughly 68,000 clones, 88% of them seen just once. Trimming removed 4 bases from V and 2 bases from J; junction bases left unmatched: 6. Germline lookup yields CDR1 SGHRS and CDR2 YFSETQ. The CDR3 runs to 15 residues. This TCR was sampled from a woman aged 55-70 years with COVID-19, enrolled during active disease. This chain connects TRBV5-1 to TRBJ2-5, with 9 bases identical to TRBD1. The sample consisted of peripheral blood. The CDR3 sequence is CASSADRGAQETQYF. CDR3 coding DNA: TGCGCCAGCAGCGCGGACAGGGGAGCACAAGAGACCCAGTACTTC.